This is a list of T cell receptor beta chains from one sample in a study of blood T cell repertoires in COVID-19. The protocol was immunoSEQ multiplex PCR, while the TCRdb copy is restricted to in-frame clones and leaves out a portion. The table lists 450,000 or so clones, 70% to 90% of them singletons. The source material was peripheral blood. The receptor source for this set is a man between 18 and 29 years old with COVID-19, enrolled during active disease. Each CDR3 is given with its conserved first and last residue. Fields, in order: V gene, D gene, J gene, clone size, CDR3 protein, CDR3 DNA. D genes are given only for firm matches. Clone size is given for some rows only: seen once, a few or many times, or a class if the clone is expanded.

TRBV2	TRBD2	TRBJ2-5	.	CASTVAGLKETQYF	TGTGCCAGCACCGTAGCGGGGCTAAAAGAGACCCAGTACTTC
TRBV15	TRBD1	TRBJ1-5	.	CATSRGTGFEAQHF	TGTGCCACCAGCAGAGGGACAGGGTTTGAGGCCCAGCATTTT
TRBV7-9	TRBD2	TRBJ2-1	.	CASSRGEAGGSNEQFF	TGTGCCAGCAGCCGGGGGGAAGCGGGAGGCAGCAATGAGCAGTTCTTC
TRBV18	.	TRBJ2-5	.	CASSPLTLGGETQYF	TGTGCCAGCTCACCACTGACGTTGGGAGGAGAGACCCAGTACTTC
TRBV6-6	.	TRBJ2-7	.	CASSLPPIGDSYEQYF	TGTGCCAGCAGTCTACCTCCCATCGGGGATTCCTACGAGCAGTACTTC
TRBV6-5	.	TRBJ1-2	.	CASSYRGSGYTF	TGTGCCAGCAGTTACAGGGGCTCTGGCTACACCTTC
TRBV5-1	.	TRBJ2-7	.	CALGLLRSGVCEQYF	TGCGCCCTTGGGCTTCTTAGGTCGGGAGTCTGCGAGCAGTACTTC
TRBV6-6	.	TRBJ2-7	.	CASSYEVRAPSYEQYF	TGTGCCAGCAGTTACGAGGTCAGGGCTCCCTCCTACGAGCAGTACTTC
TRBV20-1	.	TRBJ2-3	.	CSASPTRGADTQYF	TGCAGTGCTAGTCCTACCAGGGGGGCAGATACGCAGTATTTT
TRBV2	.	TRBJ2-4	.	CASSGRATGDIQYF	TGTGCCAGCAGTGGCCGGGCCACCGGGGACATTCAGTACTTC
TRBV3-1/TRBV3-2	.	TRBJ1-2	.	CASSLQGAGYTF	TGTGCCAGCAGCCTGCAAGGGGCTGGCTACACCTTC
TRBV19	TRBD1	TRBJ1-5	.	CASSIRDSHSNQPQHF	TGTGCCAGTAGCATCCGGGACAGCCATAGCAATCAGCCCCAGCATTTT
TRBV2	.	TRBJ2-2	.	CASRLSGTGELFF	TGTGCCAGCAGGCTATCAGGGACCGGGGAGCTGTTTTTT
TRBV27	.	TRBJ1-5	.	CASSLTLVQPQHF	TGTGCCAGCAGTTTGACATTAGTGCAGCCCCAGCATTTT
TRBV27	.	TRBJ1-1	few	CASSFGANTEAFF	TGTGCCAGCAGTTTTGGGGCGAACACTGAAGCTTTCTTT
TRBV6-5	.	TRBJ2-7	.	CASSSRTASYEQYF	TGTGCCAGCAGTTCGAGAACAGCTTCCTACGAGCAGTACTTC
TRBV9	TRBD1	TRBJ1-2	.	CASSQDRGNYGYTF	TGTGCCAGCAGCCAGGACAGGGGTAACTATGGCTACACCTTC
TRBV30	TRBD1	TRBJ2-6	.	CAWRGVQGDRANVLTF	TGTGCCTGGAGGGGCGTACAGGGGGATCGGGCCAACGTCCTGACTTTC
TRBV27	TRBD2	TRBJ2-7	few	CASSSLAGGTEQYF	TGTGCCAGCAGTTCTCTAGCGGGAGGGACCGAGCAGTACTTC
TRBV29-1	TRBD1	TRBJ2-1	.	CSVEVGQGPSWANEQFF	TGCAGCGTTGAAGTGGGACAGGGACCATCTTGGGCCAATGAGCAGTTCTTC
TRBV18	TRBD1	TRBJ2-5	.	CASSQRTGQETQYF	TGTGCCAGCTCGCAAAGGACAGGGCAAGAGACCCAGTACTTC
TRBV10-2	TRBD1	TRBJ2-7	.	CASSESWTGGVSDYEQYF	TGCGCCAGCAGTGAGTCGTGGACAGGGGGCGTAAGTGACTACGAGCAGTACTTC
TRBV7-2	TRBD2	TRBJ2-1	.	CASSLRVRGGYNEQFF	TGTGCCAGCAGCTTAAGGGTGCGGGGGGGGTACAATGAGCAGTTCTTC
TRBV9	.	TRBJ1-4	.	CASSPEGGRNEKLFF	TGTGCCAGCAGTCCCGAAGGAGGGCGTAATGAAAAACTGTTTTTT
TRBV5-1	TRBD2	TRBJ2-7	.	CASSPGTSGVVTYEQYF	TGCGCCAGCAGCCCGGGGACTAGCGGGGTTGTCACCTACGAGCAGTACTTC
TRBV6-1	TRBD1	TRBJ2-7	.	CASSERTGLSYEQYF	TGTGCCAGCAGTGAAAGGACAGGACTGAGCTACGAGCAGTACTTC
TRBV5-4	TRBD2	TRBJ2-7	once	CASSNIAGGNEQYF	TGTGCCAGCAGCAATATTGCGGGAGGCAACGAGCAGTACTTC
TRBV7-8	TRBD2	TRBJ2-1	.	CASSTSGLAGGRGYEQFF	TGTGCCAGCAGCACCTCGGGACTAGCGGGAGGCCGGGGGTATGAGCAGTTCTTC